The 7 T cell receptor beta chains below all came from one sample that was sequenced in a study of blood T cell repertoires in COVID-19. Sequenced by immunoSEQ multiplex PCR; TCRdb stores in-frame clones only, minus some. Here the sample spans some 260,000 clones, approximately 90% being singletons. The specimen was peripheral blood. These receptor sequences come from a woman in her 40s who had recovered from COVID-19.

The chain combines TRBV7-2 with TRBJ2-3, with a tentative D call TRBD2 (5 bases). Germline CDR1 and CDR2: SGHTA and FQGNSA. Trimming removed 1 base from V and 5 bases from J, with 13 bases in between. The CDR3 runs to 15 residues. CDR3 sequence: CASSLDRGNIDTQYF. CDR3 sequence (DNA): TGTGCCAGCAGCTTAGATCGGGGAAATATAGATACGCAGTATTTT.

The CDR3 DNA reads TGTGCCAGCAGCGTAGATCCAGGGGGCGCCATGAACACTGAAGCTTTCTTT. This translates into CASSVDPGGAMNTEAFF. This chain joins TRBV9 and TRBJ1-1, with 8 bases lining up with TRBD1. The J segment lost 0 bases and the V segment lost 0 bases, leaving 7 bases of the junction unmatched. CDR3 length: 17 residues. Germline lookup yields CDR1 SGDLS and CDR2 YYNGEE.

The rearrangement joins TRBV9 to TRBJ2-1; D might be TRBD1 (7 bases). Trimming took off 3 bases at V and 9 bases at J, with 19 bases between the two ends. This CDR3 contains 15 residues. Germline V gene sequence: CDR1 SGDLS, CDR2 YYNGEE. CDR3 protein: CASSARGTALLEQFF. Written as DNA, the CDR3 is TGTGCCAGCAGCGCCCGGGGGACAGCCCTCCTTGAGCAGTTCTTC.

The CDR3 protein is CASSTANSPDTQYF. The CDR3 DNA reads TGTGCCAGCAGCACCGCGAATTCCCCAGATACGCAGTATTTT. The V gene is TRBV27, the J gene TRBJ2-3; D is ambiguous. The CDR3 loop spans 14 amino acids. Germline V gene lookup returns CDR1 MNHEY and CDR2 SMNVEV (reference sequence). Trimming left V 6 bases short and J 4 bases short, with 14 bases between.

V usage is TRBV18 and J usage is TRBJ1-5; D is perhaps TRBD1 (6 bases). Germline V lookup: CDR1 KGHSH, CDR2 LQKENI. CDR3 size: 15 residues. Between the trimmed V and J ends, which lost 5 bases and 3 bases, there was a span of 14 bases. This CDR3 is CASSDQGNLNQPQHF. The CDR3 nucleotides are TGTGCCAGCTCAGACCAGGGGAACCTCAATCAGCCCCAGCATTTT. Based on the CDR3 plus reference TRBV18 and TRBJ1-5, the full variable domain is NAGVMQNPRHLVRRRGQEARLRCSPMKGHSHVYWYRQLPEEGLKFMVYLQKENIIDESGMPKERFSAEFPKEGPSILRIQQVVRGDSAAYFCASSDQGNLNQPQHFGDGTRLSIL.

The rearrangement links TRBV29-1 to TRBJ2-5; 15 bases agree with TRBD2. Unmatched junction bases numbered 7, after V lost 7 bases and J lost 4 bases. The CDR3 totals 15 residues. Germline V gene data show CDR1 as SQVTM and CDR2 as ANQGSEA. CDR3 bases: TGCAGCGGTCCCGGACTAGCGGGAGGGAGAGAGACCCAGTACTTC. It encodes CSGPGLAGGRETQYF. Looking up the rest from reference TRBV29-1 and TRBJ2-5 gives the full variable domain: SAVISQKPSRDICQRGTSLTIQCQVDSQVTMMFWYRQQPGQSLTLIATANQGSEATYESGFVIDKFPISRPNLTFSTLTVSNMSPEDSSIYLCSGPGLAGGRETQYFGPGTRLLVL.

V and J are TRBV10-3 and TRBJ1-2; 7 bases are shared with TRBD1. Trimming removed 7 bases from V and 4 bases from J; junction bases left unmatched: 12. The germline gives CDR1 ENHRY, CDR2 SYGVKD. The CDR3 covers 15 residues. The CDR3 is CAITPQGGYPYGYTF. As DNA, the CDR3 is TGTGCCATCACCCCCCAAGGGGGCTACCCCTATGGCTACACCTTC.